Below, 9 T cell receptor beta chains from the same sample are listed, as sequenced in a study of CD8+ T cells in alopecia areata. Extracted RNA was reverse transcribed into cDNA, the sequencing template. Some clones are missing from TCRdb's copy, which holds only in-frame ones; the method was immunoSEQ multiplex PCR. The data show under 70,000 clones, around 96% seen once. The material was CD8+ T cells sorted from blood, obtained at week 0. These receptors originate from a human donor with alopecia areata.

The table lists this clone with a few counts. This chain uses TRBV4-1 with TRBJ2-5, with D possibly matching TRBD1 (5 bases). Germline CDR1 is MGHRA and CDR2 is YSYEKL. The length of the CDR3 is 16 residues. V lost 4 bases and J 5 bases, leaving 20 bases between the germline ends. The CDR3 protein is CASSLQLSGAGETQYF. The CDR3 DNA reads TGCGCCAGCAGCCTCCAGCTATCTGGGGCAGGGGAGACCCAGTACTTC.

The sample holds one count of this clone. The rearrangement uses TRBV4-1 and TRBJ2-7; weak D call: TRBD2 (6 bases). There are 16 residues in the CDR3. From germline, CDR1 is MGHRA and CDR2 YSYEKL. Trimming stripped 0 bases from V and 2 bases from J, with 14 bases between. The CDR3 sequence is CASSQDARGETYEQYF. The CDR3 DNA is TGCGCCAGCAGCCAAGATGCGCGCGGGGAAACCTACGAGCAGTACTTC.

The CDR3 spells CASSSSPGPYEQYF. The CDR3 DNA reads as TGTGCCAGCAGCTCAAGTCCAGGGCCCTACGAGCAGTACTTC. The chain combines TRBV11-2 with TRBJ2-7; D possibly corresponds to TRBD1 (5 bases). Trimming took off 4 bases at V and 2 bases at J, with 12 bases between the two ends. This CDR3 has 14 residues. From germline, CDR1 is SGHAT and CDR2 FQNNGV.

The chain employs TRBV7-9 and TRBJ2-7, with D maybe TRBD1 (7 bases). V was trimmed by 4 bases and J by 2 bases, leaving 15 bases between them. This CDR3 is built from 15 residues. In germline, CDR1 is SEHNR, CDR2 FQNEAQ (reference sequence). CDR3: CASSSPEGQPYEQYF. The CDR3 region has the DNA TGTGCCAGCAGCTCACCGGAGGGACAGCCCTACGAGCAGTACTTC.

CDR3 nucleotides: TGTGCCAGCTCACCGATACCGACAGGGGGAATCACAGATACGCAGTATTTT. This translates into CASSPIPTGGITDTQYF. This chain joins TRBV18 and TRBJ2-3, with 9 bases fitting TRBD1. Unmatched junction bases numbered 9, after V lost 3 bases and J lost 2 bases. CDR1 and CDR2 from the germline V gene are KGHSH and LQKENI. CDR3 size: 17 residues.

The chain has TRBV7-6 and TRBJ2-3, with TRBD2 matching over 8 bases. The trim removed 5 bases at V and 5 bases at J, leaving 9 bases unmatched. The CDR3 extends over 15 amino acids. Germline CDR1 SGHVS, CDR2 FNYEAQ. The CDR3 is CASSARAGAVDTQYF. The DNA for the CDR3 is TGTGCCAGCAGCGCAAGAGCGGGGGCCGTAGATACGCAGTATTTT.

CDR3 region: CASSWTGYNEQFF. The CDR3 nucleotides read TGTGCCAGTAGTTGGACAGGATACAATGAGCAGTTCTTC. The chain joins TRBV19 to TRBJ2-1; 7 bases match TRBD1. The CDR3 loop spans 13 amino acids. CDR1 and CDR2 from the germline V gene are LNHDA and SQIVND (reference sequence). With V trimmed by 5 bases and J by 4 bases, 2 bases remained unmatched.

CDR3 nucleotide sequence: TGCGCCAGCAGCCAAACCTGGGGGGGGCCCAATGAGCAGTTCTTC. It specifies CASSQTWGGPNEQFF. The genes are TRBV4-1 and TRBJ2-1; a possible D gene is TRBD2 (7 bases). The CDR3 extends over 15 amino acids. V was cut by 2 bases and J by 6 bases, with 14 bases left in between. The germline V gene has CDR1 MGHRA and CDR2 YSYEKL.

V gene TRBV4-1 combines with J gene TRBJ2-3; perhaps TRBD2 as D (7 bases). This CDR3 comprises 15 residues. The V and J ends lost 1 base and 5 bases respectively, with 13 bases between them. Germline CDR1 is MGHRA and CDR2 is YSYEKL. Here the CDR3 reads CASSQVVGGRDTQYF. CDR3 nucleotides: TGCGCCAGCAGCCAAGTTGTCGGGGGGCGAGATACGCAGTATTTT.